This T cell receptor beta chain was sequenced in a study of shared clonotypes between healthy human individuals. The study's findings and limits: Memory subsets generally showed lower estimated richness than naive subsets.

Donors comprised healthy HIV-negative adults lacking recent acute infections or vaccinations. This was a deep-level run. Repertoires were generated with immunoSEQ multiplex PCR, while TCRdb's copy carries only in-frame clones and drops some. The sample contains about 980,000 clones, about 80% of which appear only once. This clone has just a few counts. No antigen is known for it. Germline loops: CDR1 KGHSH, CDR2 LQKENI. The CDR3 totals 14 residues. V was shortened by 4 bases and J by 6 bases, with 16 bases between the two germline ends. The sequence derives from a man aged 18-30 years in good health. The V gene is TRBV18, the J gene TRBJ2-7, with D perhaps TRBD2 (5 bases). Sequencing used memory CD4+ T cells sorted from blood. Subset meaning: CD45RA-negative fraction. This CDR3 reads CASSLRASVLEQYF. Here the CDR3 DNA reads TGTGCCAGCTCACTGCGGGCCTCGGTCCTCGAGCAGTACTTC.